A selection of T cell receptor beta chains follows, all from one sample in a study of a mutant IDH1 vaccine in newly diagnosed glioma. The antigens for these receptors are not known. Data came from immunoSEQ multiplex PCR; TCRdb stores just in-frame clones and leaves some out. The sample has around 40,000 clones, roughly four fifths seen once. The material was PBMCs, obtained from a glioma patient whose treatment included an IDH1 peptide vaccine. The receptors originated from a man aged 50-59 years with glioma. Each CDR3 is given with its conserved first and last residue. D genes are given only for firm matches. Clone size, where shown, is once, few, many, or a class for clones that have expanded.

abundance,v_gene,d_gene,j_gene,CDR3aa,CDR3nt
-,TRBV27,-,TRBJ1-2,CASRPGGGNGYTF,TGTGCCAGCAGGCCCGGGGGAGGTAATGGCTACACCTTC
-,TRBV7-6,-,TRBJ2-7,CASSPGASYEQYF,TGTGCCAGCAGCCCCGGAGCCTCCTACGAGCAGTACTTC
-,TRBV18,-,TRBJ1-5,CASSPPGGGPQHF,TGTGCCAGCTCACCACCGGGCGGAGGGCCCCAGCATTTT
once,TRBV7-2,TRBD2,TRBJ2-7,CASSLVASGALSLTYEQYF,TGTGCCAGCAGCTTAGTGGCTAGCGGGGCCCTCTCCCTTACCTACGAGCAGTACTTC
-,TRBV7-9,-,TRBJ2-7,CASSLQGSPYEQYF,TGTGCCAGCAGCTTACAAGGAAGCCCCTACGAGCAGTACTTC
-,TRBV27,TRBD2,TRBJ2-1,CASSTELAGGESYNEQFF,TGTGCCAGCAGTACAGAACTAGCGGGGGGCGAGTCCTACAATGAGCAGTTCTTC
-,TRBV5-1,TRBD2,TRBJ2-2,CASSLAGGSNGELFF,TGCGCCAGCAGCTTGGCTGGCGGGAGTAACGGGGAGCTGTTTTTT
-,TRBV18,TRBD2,TRBJ2-1,CASSPGGGREQFF,TGTGCCAGCTCCCCCGGGGGGGGGAGGGAGCAGTTCTTC
once,TRBV19,-,TRBJ1-1,CASSMGQNTEAFF,TGTGCCAGTAGTATGGGACAGAACACTGAAGCTTTCTTT
-,TRBV29-1,-,TRBJ2-3,CSVQLSGASTDTQYF,TGCAGCGTTCAACTTAGCGGCGCTAGCACAGATACGCAGTATTTT
-,TRBV19,-,TRBJ1-2,CASSIGRLNYGYTF,TGTGCCAGTAGTATAGGAAGACTGAACTATGGCTACACCTTC
-,TRBV27,-,TRBJ1-2,CASSFVGDVGGYTF,TGTGCCAGCAGTTTTGTCGGAGACGTGGGTGGCTACACCTTC
-,TRBV14,TRBD1,TRBJ2-6,CASSPHRGSSGANVLTF,TGTGCCAGCAGCCCCCACAGGGGCAGCTCTGGGGCCAACGTCCTGACTTTC
-,TRBV10-3,-,TRBJ2-2,CAIGQSGNTGELFF,TGTGCCATAGGGCAGTCGGGGAACACCGGGGAGCTGTTTTTT
-,TRBV5-1,TRBD1,TRBJ2-3,CASSLGWATGVRADTQYF,TGCGCCAGCAGCTTGGGTTGGGCGACAGGGGTCCGGGCAGATACGCAGTATTTT
medium-sized,TRBV6-4,-,TRBJ1-5,CASSETTGSNQPQHF,TGTGCCAGCAGTGAAACAACAGGGAGCAATCAGCCCCAGCATTTT
-,TRBV10-3,-,TRBJ2-7,CAISADSGIPYEQYF,TGTGCCATCAGTGCCGATAGCGGAATACCCTACGAGCAGTACTTC
-,TRBV19,TRBD1,TRBJ2-7,CASSIGTGSSYEQYF,TGTGCCAGTAGTATAGGGACAGGTTCGTCCTACGAGCAGTACTTC
-,TRBV6-1,-,TRBJ1-4,CASSAYGDPKLFF,TGTGCCAGCAGTGCCTATGGCGACCCAAAACTGTTTTTT
once,TRBV29-1,-,TRBJ2-7,CSVEHGQTYEQYF,TGCAGCGTTGAACATGGTCAAACCTACGAGCAGTACTTC
few,TRBV20-1,-,TRBJ1-1,CSARESDEAFF,TGCAGTGCTAGAGAGTCAGACGAAGCTTTCTTT
-,TRBV13,TRBD1,TRBJ2-5,CASSLTYNRGQGETQYF,TGTGCCAGCAGCTTGACCTACAACAGGGGGCAGGGAGAGACCCAGTACTTC
-,TRBV7-2,TRBD1,TRBJ2-7,CASSYLGGQGNEQYF,TGTGCCAGCAGCTACTTAGGGGGACAGGGCAACGAGCAGTACTTC
-,TRBV19,-,TRBJ1-1,CASSTVGGVAEAFF,TGTGCCAGTAGTACCGTCGGCGGGGTTGCTGAAGCTTTCTTT
-,TRBV6-1,TRBD2,TRBJ2-1,CASSAGTSNEQFF,TGTGCCAGCAGCGCCGGGACTAGCAATGAGCAGTTCTTC
-,TRBV7-8,-,TRBJ1-2,CASSPLRVGGKFGYTF,TGTGCCAGCAGTCCTCTCCGGGTAGGGGGGAAATTTGGCTACACCTTC
-,TRBV28,-,TRBJ1-4,CASSLEQEHEKLFF,TGTGCCAGCAGTTTAGAACAGGAACACGAAAAACTGTTTTTT
once,TRBV13,-,TRBJ2-6,CASSLGRSGANVLTF,TGTGCCAGCAGCCTGGGGCGCTCTGGGGCCAACGTCCTGACTTTC
-,TRBV9,-,TRBJ2-1,CASSRDPQSSYNEQFF,TGTGCCAGCAGCCGGGACCCGCAGAGCTCCTACAATGAGCAGTTCTTC
-,TRBV5-4,TRBD1,TRBJ2-7,CASSSTGGRSYEQYF,TGTGCCAGCAGCTCGACAGGGGGCAGGTCCTACGAGCAGTACTTC
-,TRBV7-2,-,TRBJ1-1,CASSSTPRENTEAFF,TGTGCCAGCAGCTCGACCCCTAGAGAGAACACTGAAGCTTTCTTT
-,TRBV6-1,-,TRBJ1-2,CASSERGYGYTF,TGTGCCAGCAGTGAGAGGGGGTATGGCTACACCTTC
few,TRBV4-3,-,TRBJ1-1,CASSQDAVNTEAFF,TGCGCCAGCAGCCAAGACGCAGTGAACACTGAAGCTTTCTTT
-,TRBV5-1,-,TRBJ1-5,CASSLGGWNQPQHF,TGCGCCAGCAGCTTGGGGGGGTGGAATCAGCCCCAGCATTTT
-,TRBV6-5,-,TRBJ1-4,CASSPRPATNEKLFF,TGTGCCAGCAGCCCCCGACCTGCAACTAATGAAAAACTGTTTTTT
-,TRBV2,-,TRBJ1-2,CASSLQGRSGYTF,TGTGCCAGCAGTTTACAGGGAAGAAGTGGCTACACCTTC
-,TRBV19,-,TRBJ2-3,CASSIVPGTDTQYF,TGTGCCAGTAGTATTGTCCCAGGCACAGATACGCAGTATTTT
-,TRBV27,-,TRBJ2-3,CASTPARGKQGKSTDTQYF,TGTGCCAGCACCCCGGCTCGCGGGAAGCAAGGGAAAAGCACAGATACGCAGTATTTT
-,TRBV10-3,TRBD1,TRBJ2-5,CAISDPRQGYRLYDGETQYF,TGTGCCATCAGTGATCCCCGACAGGGCTATAGGCTCTATGATGGAGAGACCCAGTACTTC
few,TRBV28,-,TRBJ2-7,CASSLISGSYEQYF,TGTGCCAGCAGTCTCATATCGGGCTCCTACGAGCAGTACTTC
-,TRBV18,-,TRBJ2-5,CASSPNGQKETQYF,TGTGCCAGCTCACCCAACGGACAGAAAGAGACCCAGTACTTC
-,TRBV5-4,-,TRBJ2-3,CASSRDSPDTQYF,TGTGCCAGCAGCCGGGACTCCCCGGATACGCAGTATTTT
-,TRBV9,-,TRBJ2-7,CASSVSSGSLYEQYF,TGTGCCAGCAGCGTTTCATCCGGAAGTCTATACGAGCAGTACTTC
-,TRBV9,-,TRBJ1-3,CASSVGSSGNTIYF,TGTGCCAGCAGCGTAGGGAGCTCTGGAAACACCATATATTTT
-,TRBV19,TRBD1,TRBJ1-5,CASSSDRLYPQHF,TGTGCCAGTAGTTCGGACAGGCTATATCCCCAGCATTTT
-,TRBV30,-,TRBJ1-2,CAWMRDADYGYTF,TGTGCCTGGATGCGGGATGCGGACTATGGCTACACCTTC
-,TRBV7-2,TRBD2,TRBJ2-3,CASSSLAGAYTDTQYF,TGTGCCAGCAGCTCCTTAGCGGGGGCCTACACAGATACGCAGTATTTT
-,TRBV6-6,TRBD2,TRBJ2-1,CASSYGLSGRDNEQFF,TGTGCCAGCAGTTACGGGCTTAGCGGGAGGGACAATGAGCAGTTCTTC
-,TRBV19,TRBD2,TRBJ2-5,CASSTSQRGGWETQYF,TGTGCCAGTAGTACTTCTCAGCGGGGAGGCTGGGAGACCCAGTACTTC
-,TRBV5-4,-,TRBJ1-1,CASSLAPGASTEAFF,TGTGCCAGCAGCTTGGCCCCGGGGGCCAGCACTGAAGCTTTCTTT
-,TRBV5-8,TRBD2,TRBJ2-6,CASSLRGADGANVLTF,TGTGCCAGCAGCCTGCGGGGGGCTGATGGGGCCAACGTCCTGACTTTC
-,TRBV5-1,-,TRBJ2-5,CASSWGGAQETQYF,TGCGCCAGCAGCTGGGGGGGGGCCCAAGAGACCCAGTACTTC
-,TRBV5-6,TRBD1,TRBJ2-7,CASSSVGQGGSYEQYF,TGTGCCAGCAGCTCAGTAGGACAGGGTGGGAGCTACGAGCAGTACTTC
-,TRBV6-5,TRBD2,TRBJ2-3,CASSWTSGSTDTQYF,TGTGCCAGCAGTTGGACTAGCGGTAGCACAGATACGCAGTATTTT
-,TRBV2,-,TRBJ2-5,CASRYTEETQYF,TGTGCCAGCAGGTACACCGAAGAGACCCAGTACTTC
-,TRBV4-1,-,TRBJ2-7,CASSHLDTNSYEQYF,TGCGCCAGCAGCCACCTCGACACCAACTCCTACGAGCAGTACTTC
-,TRBV5-6,TRBD2,TRBJ2-7,CASSTPGLAGISYEQYF,TGTGCCAGCAGCACACCGGGACTAGCGGGGATCAGCTACGAGCAGTACTTC
once,TRBV6-1,-,TRBJ2-7,CASVRGVVNEQYF,TGTGCCAGCGTGAGGGGAGTAGTCAACGAGCAGTACTTC
-,TRBV10-3,-,TRBJ1-6,CAISPDHTYNSPLHF,TGTGCCATCAGTCCAGACCATACCTATAATTCACCCCTCCACTTT
-,TRBV9,-,TRBJ2-3,CASSVAGGFADTQYF,TGTGCCAGCAGCGTAGCCGGAGGGTTCGCAGATACGCAGTATTTT